The present T cell receptor (beta chain) was sequenced within a study of T cell responses to AZD1222 COVID-19 vaccine. Findings and caveats of the study: Spike-spanning, vaccine-associated CD4 TCRs were dominant at 160-218 and 743-854. Clonal diversity was possibly underestimated, and white British individuals and females predominated among donors. Nearly half of unique spike-specific TCRs reportedly avoided B.1.351 and B.1.1.7 mutated regions.

CDR1 is ENHRY, CDR2 SYGVKD, per germline. CDR3 length equals 14 residues. With V trimmed by 9 bases and J by 0 bases, 7 bases remained unmatched. This clone was observed once. The antigen is not known. The method was immunoSEQ multiplex PCR; TCRdb's version includes in-frame clones alone and lacks a portion of them. The table lists around 100,000 clones, around 90% of them singletons. This clonotype was sampled from an adult in good health. This chain uses TRBV10-3 with TRBJ1-1, with 7 positions matching TRBD1. The sample in question was peripheral blood, obtained on day 0 of AZD1222 vaccination. The CDR3 DNA sequence: TGTGCCATGACGGAGACAGGGCTGAACACTGAAGCTTTCTTT. Translation: CAMTETGLNTEAFF.